These 22 T cell receptor beta chains came from one sample sequenced in a study of OX40 agonist ivuxolimab in advanced cancers. Assay used: immunoSEQ multiplex PCR; TCRdb lists only in-frame clones, some missing. The data hold roughly 34,000 clones, with approximately 80% observed a single time. The starting material was CD4+ or CD8+ T cells sorted from blood, obtained in a trial of the OX40 agonist ivuxolimab. The receptors come from an adult with an advanced solid tumor such as melanoma, head and neck, liver or kidney cancer.

CDR3 sequence: CASSLGAEAFF. The CDR3 DNA follows: TGTGCCAGCAGTTTGGGCGCTGAAGCTTTCTTT. The rearrangement uses TRBV27 and TRBJ1-1; D gene ambiguous. Germline CDR1 and CDR2: MNHEY and SMNVEV (reference sequence). The CDR3 loop spans 11 amino acids. Trimming left V 3 bases short and J 6 bases short, with 5 bases between.

Here the CDR3 reads CASSVSRGTGDSGELFF. The CDR3 DNA follows: TGTGCCAGCAGCGTATCTAGGGGAACAGGGGATTCCGGGGAGCTGTTTTTT. This chain connects TRBV9 to TRBJ2-2, with 7 positions matching TRBD1. This CDR3 has 17 residues. Germline CDR1 and CDR2: SGDLS and YYNGEE. The junction had 12 bases not matched to a gene; V was cut back by 1 base and J by 6 bases.

The genes are TRBV4-2 and TRBJ2-2; D possibly corresponds to TRBD1 (5 bases). Germline lookup yields CDR1 LGHNA and CDR2 YNFKEQ. Trimming took 1 base from V and 0 from J, leaving 9 bases between them. CDR3 length equals 16 residues. The CDR3 DNA follows: TGTGCCAGCAGCCAAGTAGGGGTTTCGAACACCGGGGAGCTGTTTTTT. Its protein product is CASSQVGVSNTGELFF.

The CDR3 reads CASSQDQGHTNEKLFF. Here the CDR3 DNA reads TGCGCCAGCAGCCAAGACCAGGGCCATACTAATGAAAAACTGTTTTTT. V is TRBV4-1 and J is TRBJ1-4; perhaps TRBD1 as D (5 bases). Trimming stripped 0 bases from V and 2 bases from J, with 10 bases between. Germline V gene lookup returns CDR1 MGHRA and CDR2 YSYEKL. CDR3 length: 16 amino acids.

The chain links TRBV7-9 to TRBJ2-7, with 7 bases lining up with TRBD2. Germline V gene sequence: CDR1 SEHNR, CDR2 FQNEAQ (reference sequence). The CDR3 length is 15 residues. Trimming removed 4 bases from V and 2 bases from J; junction bases left unmatched: 8. CDR3 protein: CASSSQRGPPYEQYF. In DNA form, the CDR3 reads TGTGCCAGCAGCTCCCAGCGGGGACCCCCCTACGAGCAGTACTTC.

This sequence joins TRBV4-1 and TRBJ1-6; TRBD1 matches at 10 bases. Germline-derived CDR1 and CDR2 are MGHRA and YSYEKL. J lost 6 bases, V lost 8 bases, and 10 bases had no gene match. The CDR3 runs to 16 residues. The CDR3 reads CASGRGQGTVNSPLHF. The CDR3, as DNA: TGCGCCAGCGGGCGGGGACAGGGGACGGTTAATTCACCCCTCCACTTT.

The chain recombines TRBV7-2 with TRBJ2-7; TRBD1 agrees at 10 bases. The CDR3 totals 15 residues. CDR1 and CDR2 from the germline V gene are SGHTA and FQGNSA. V trimming: 1 base; J trimming: 2 bases; junction bases outside the gene matches: 2. DNA for the CDR3: TGTGCCAGCAGCTTAGAGGGACAGGGGACCTACGAGCAGTACTTC. Residues: CASSLEGQGTYEQYF.

This clone is labeled as medium-sized. The chain links TRBV11-2 to TRBJ2-1; TRBD2 agrees at 7 bases. CDR3 size: 15 residues. The junction had 8 bases not matched to a gene; V was cut back by 1 base and J by 8 bases. Germline V CDR1 and CDR2: SGHAT, FQNNGV. This CDR3 reads CASSLGLAEYDEQFF. As DNA, the CDR3 is TGTGCCAGCAGCTTAGGTCTAGCGGAGTACGATGAGCAGTTCTTC.

V usage is TRBV7-9 and J usage is TRBJ2-5; TRBD2 might be the D (5 bases). CDR3 size: 12 residues. V lost 1 base and J lost 7, with 7 bases in between. Germline V gene sequence: CDR1 SEHNR, CDR2 FQNEAQ (reference sequence). The CDR3 coding sequence is TGTGCCAGCAGCTTAGTTGAGGGGACCCAGTACTTC. Translating it yields CASSLVEGTQYF.

The chain is built from TRBV6-4 and TRBJ1-1, with 11 positions matching TRBD1. Trimming cost V 4 bases and J 1 base; bases outside gene matches: 2. The CDR3 length is 15 residues. CDR1 is MRHNA, CDR2 SNTAGT, per germline. As DNA, the CDR3 is TGTGCCAGCAGTGCCGGACAGGGGGCGAACACTGAAGCTTTCTTT. Translating gives CASSAGQGANTEAFF.

This chain joins TRBV27 and TRBJ2-5, with 13 bases identical to TRBD2. The J call may be mistaken, given a closer DNA end match to TRBJ2-7. The germline V gene has CDR1 MNHEY and CDR2 SMNVEV (reference sequence). The CDR3 runs 16 residues. In DNA form, the CDR3 reads TGTGCCAGCAGTTTAACCCGACTAGCGGGAGGCTACGAGCAGTACTTC. This translates into CASSLTRLAGGYEQYF.

This clone has just a few counts. This chain's CDR3 is CASREGQALTEAFF. The DNA for the CDR3 is TGTGCCAGCCGAGAAGGACAGGCTCTGACTGAAGCTTTCTTT. This chain joins TRBV27 and TRBJ1-1; 7 nucleotides agree with TRBD1. This CDR3 contains 14 residues. V shed 8 bases and J 5 bases; nucleotides not matched to a gene: 11. CDR1 and CDR2 from the germline V gene are MNHEY and SMNVEV (reference sequence).

This sequence joins TRBV19 and TRBJ2-5; D remains unclear. The CDR3 spans 14 residues. V lost 10 bases and J lost 5, with 20 bases in between. The V gene's germline CDR1 is LNHDA and CDR2 SQIVND (reference sequence). CDR3 bases: TGTGCCACTCAAGACCCAACTGGTCCTGAGACCCAGTACTTC. Its protein product is CATQDPTGPETQYF.

The chain combines TRBV7-9 with TRBJ2-7; either TRBD1 or TRBD2 may fit D (5 bases each). The germline CDR1 and CDR2 sequences are SEHNR and FQNEAQ (reference sequence). The CDR3 length is 15 residues. Trimming shortened V by 1 base and J by 0 bases, and 10 bases separated the two germline ends. This CDR3 is CASSLGVGDSYEQYF. The CDR3 bases are TGTGCCAGCAGCTTAGGGGTGGGGGACTCCTACGAGCAGTACTTC.

This chain uses TRBV29-1 with TRBJ2-3; TRBD1 might be the D (5 bases). The CDR3 sequence is 12 residues long. Between the trimmed V and J ends, which lost 6 bases and 4 bases, there was a span of 11 bases. Germline V gene sequence: CDR1 SQVTM, CDR2 ANQGSEA. The CDR3 here is CSVAAGSDTQYF. As DNA, the CDR3 is TGCAGCGTGGCCGCAGGGTCAGATACGCAGTATTTT.

The chain has TRBV27 and TRBJ2-5; the match to TRBD2 covers 12 bases. The CDR3 length is 17 residues. The V gene end was trimmed by 0 bases and the J gene end by 5 bases; junction bases not matched to a gene: 7. The germline V gene encodes CDR1 MNHEY and CDR2 SMNVEV (reference sequence). The CDR3 loop is CASSLSWLAGGPETQYF. The CDR3 DNA sequence: TGTGCCAGCAGTTTATCGTGGCTAGCGGGAGGGCCGGAGACCCAGTACTTC.

This rearrangement joins TRBV5-4 to TRBJ1-1; 7 bases agree with TRBD1. The CDR3 is 13 amino acids. Germline CDR1 is SGHNT and CDR2 is YYREEE (reference sequence). Trimming removed 5 bases from V and 6 bases from J; junction bases left unmatched: 7. The CDR3 spells CASRGTGVAEAFF. CDR3 nucleotides: TGTGCCAGCAGGGGAACAGGGGTGGCTGAAGCTTTCTTT.

J is TRBJ2-2 and V is TRBV30; D remains ambiguous. CDR1 is GTSNPN, CDR2 SVGIG, per germline (reference sequence). V was cut by 3 bases and J by 8 bases, with 10 bases left in between. CDR3 length: 12 amino acids. The CDR3 sequence: CAWSQSSGELFF. The CDR3 nucleotides are TGTGCCTGGAGCCAAAGCTCAGGGGAGCTGTTTTTT.

The table lists this clone with a count of one. The chain is built from TRBV30 and TRBJ2-6; D not resolved. Trimming pared 2 bases from V and 4 bases from J, leaving 12 bases between. Germline values: CDR1 GTSNPN, CDR2 SVGIG (reference sequence). The CDR3 totals 15 residues. This chain's CDR3 is CAWSLETLGANVLTF. For the CDR3, the DNA is TGTGCCTGGAGTTTGGAAACCCTCGGGGCCAACGTCCTGACTTTC.

This chain uses TRBV19 with TRBJ1-4; D may be TRBD1 (5 bases). This CDR3 spans 15 amino acids. Germline CDR1 LNHDA, CDR2 SQIVND (reference sequence). V lost 3 bases to trimming and J lost 7 bases, with 15 bases between them. CDR3 nucleotide sequence: TGTGCCAGTAGTATTCTGGTCCAGGGTCGTGAAAAACTGTTTTTT. Translated, it gives CASSILVQGREKLFF.

This chain joins TRBV7-6 and TRBJ2-7; no definite D call. Germline CDR1 SGHVS, CDR2 FNYEAQ. The CDR3 loop spans 16 amino acids. V dropped 1 base and J dropped 1 base, with 14 bases sitting between them. This CDR3 reads CASSLGAFGVSYEQYF. The CDR3 coding sequence is TGTGCCAGCAGCTTAGGGGCGTTTGGGGTTTCCTACGAGCAGTACTTC.

The sample holds one count of this clone. The V gene is TRBV11-2, the J gene TRBJ2-1; D may be TRBD1 (6 bases). Trimming left V 5 bases short and J 8 bases short, with 16 bases between. CDR3 length: 14 amino acids. In germline, CDR1 is SGHAT, CDR2 FQNNGV. The CDR3 nucleotides are TGTGCCAGCAGCCTTGGGGTGGGGGCCTATGAGCAGTTCTTC. This codes for CASSLGVGAYEQFF.